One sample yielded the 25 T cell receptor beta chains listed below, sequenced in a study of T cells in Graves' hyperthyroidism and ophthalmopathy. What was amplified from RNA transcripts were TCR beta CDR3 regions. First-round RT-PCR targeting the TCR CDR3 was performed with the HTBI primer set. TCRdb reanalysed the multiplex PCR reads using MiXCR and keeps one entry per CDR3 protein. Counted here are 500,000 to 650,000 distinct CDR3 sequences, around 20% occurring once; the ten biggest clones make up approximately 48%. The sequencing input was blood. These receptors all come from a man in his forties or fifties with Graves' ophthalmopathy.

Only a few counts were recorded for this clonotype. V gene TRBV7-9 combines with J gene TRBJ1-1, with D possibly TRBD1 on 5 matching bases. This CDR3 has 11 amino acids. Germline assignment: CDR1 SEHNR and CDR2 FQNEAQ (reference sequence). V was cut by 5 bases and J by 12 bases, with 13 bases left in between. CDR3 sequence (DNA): TGTGCCAGCAGCCGCCAGGGTTGGACTTTCTTT. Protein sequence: CASSRQGWTFF. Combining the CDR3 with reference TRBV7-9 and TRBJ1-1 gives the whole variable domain DTGVSQNPRHKITKRGQNVTFRCDPISEHNRLYWYRQTLGQGPEFLTYFQNEAQLEKSRLLSDRFSAERPKGSFSTLEIQRTEQGDSAMYLCASSRQGWTFFGQGTRLTVV.

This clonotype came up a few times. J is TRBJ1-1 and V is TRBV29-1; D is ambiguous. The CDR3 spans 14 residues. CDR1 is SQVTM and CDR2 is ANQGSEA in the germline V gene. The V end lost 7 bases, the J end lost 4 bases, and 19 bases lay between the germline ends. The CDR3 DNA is TGCAGCGCTTATACCCAAGGACTGGGCACTGAAGCTTTCTTT. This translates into CSAYTQGLGTEAFF. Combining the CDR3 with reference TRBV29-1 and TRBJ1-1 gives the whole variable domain SAVISQKPSRDICQRGTSLTIQCQVDSQVTMMFWYRQQPGQSLTLIATANQGSEATYESGFVIDKFPISRPNLTFSTLTVSNMSPEDSSIYLCSAYTQGLGTEAFFGQGTRLTVV.

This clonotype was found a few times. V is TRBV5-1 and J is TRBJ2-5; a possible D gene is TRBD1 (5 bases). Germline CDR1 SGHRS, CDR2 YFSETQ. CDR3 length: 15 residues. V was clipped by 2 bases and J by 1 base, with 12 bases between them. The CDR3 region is CASSFDSVPQETQYF. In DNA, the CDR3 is TGCGCCAGCAGCTTTGACAGCGTCCCCCAAGAGACCCAGTACTTC.

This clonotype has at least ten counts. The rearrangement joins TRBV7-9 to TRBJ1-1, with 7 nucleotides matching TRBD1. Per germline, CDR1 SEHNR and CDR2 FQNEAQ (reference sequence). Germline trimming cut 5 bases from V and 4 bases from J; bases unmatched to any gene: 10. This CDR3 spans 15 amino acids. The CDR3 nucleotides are TGTGCCAGCAGCCAAAACAGGGGCGGAGGCACTGAAGCTTTCTTT. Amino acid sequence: CASSQNRGGGTEAFF.

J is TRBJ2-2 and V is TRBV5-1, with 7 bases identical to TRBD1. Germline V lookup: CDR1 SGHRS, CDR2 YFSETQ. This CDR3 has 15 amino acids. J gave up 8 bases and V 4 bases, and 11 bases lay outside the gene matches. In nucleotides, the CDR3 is TGCGCCAGCAGCGGGGACAGTGGCAGGCCGGGGGAGCTGTTTTTT. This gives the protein CASSGDSGRPGELFF.

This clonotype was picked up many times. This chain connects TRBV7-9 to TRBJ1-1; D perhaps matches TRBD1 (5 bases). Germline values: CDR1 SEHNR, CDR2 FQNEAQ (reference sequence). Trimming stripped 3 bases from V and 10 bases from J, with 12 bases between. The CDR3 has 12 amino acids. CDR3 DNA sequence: TGTGCCAGCAGCTTGAGCCGGGACCGAGCTTTCTTT. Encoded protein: CASSLSRDRAFF.

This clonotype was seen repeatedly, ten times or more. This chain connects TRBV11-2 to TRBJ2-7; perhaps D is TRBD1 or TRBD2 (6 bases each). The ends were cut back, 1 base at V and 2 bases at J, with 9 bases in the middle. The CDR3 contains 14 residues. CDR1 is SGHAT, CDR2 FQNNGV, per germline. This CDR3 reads CASSLAGAPYEQYF. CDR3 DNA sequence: TGTGCCAGCAGCTTAGCGGGGGCCCCCTACGAGCAGTACTTC.

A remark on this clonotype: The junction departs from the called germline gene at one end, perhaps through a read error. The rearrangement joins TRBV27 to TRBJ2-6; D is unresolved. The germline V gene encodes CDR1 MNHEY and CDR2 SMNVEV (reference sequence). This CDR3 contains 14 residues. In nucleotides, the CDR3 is TGTGTCAGCAGTTCCCAGTCTGGGGCCAACGTCCTGACTTTC. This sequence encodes CVSSSQSGANVLTF.

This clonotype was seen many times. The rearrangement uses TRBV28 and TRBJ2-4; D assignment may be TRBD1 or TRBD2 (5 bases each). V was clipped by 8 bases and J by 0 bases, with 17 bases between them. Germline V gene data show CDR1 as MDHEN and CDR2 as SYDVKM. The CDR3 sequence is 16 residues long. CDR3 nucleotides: TGTGCCAGCGAGGGTGAAGACAGACTAGCCAAAAACATTCAGTACTTC. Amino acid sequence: CASEGEDRLAKNIQYF.

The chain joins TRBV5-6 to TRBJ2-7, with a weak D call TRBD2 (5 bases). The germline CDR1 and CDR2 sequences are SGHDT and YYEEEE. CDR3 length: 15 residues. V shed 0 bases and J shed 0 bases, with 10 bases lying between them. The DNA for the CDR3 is TGTGCCAGCAGCTTGGCTAGCCCCCTCTCCTACGAGCAGTACTTC. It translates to CASSLASPLSYEQYF.

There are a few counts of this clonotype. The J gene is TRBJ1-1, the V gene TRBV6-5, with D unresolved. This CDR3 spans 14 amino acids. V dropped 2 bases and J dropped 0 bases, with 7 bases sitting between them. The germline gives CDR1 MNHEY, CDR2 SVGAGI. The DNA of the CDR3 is TGTGCCAGCAGTTACGGGAACATGAACACTGAAGCTTTCTTT. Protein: CASSYGNMNTEAFF.

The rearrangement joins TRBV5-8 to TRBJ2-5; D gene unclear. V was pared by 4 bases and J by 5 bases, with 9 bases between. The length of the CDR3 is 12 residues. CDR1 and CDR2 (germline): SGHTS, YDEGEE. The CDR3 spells CASSRSRETQYF. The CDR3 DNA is TGTGCCAGCAGCCGGAGTAGGGAGACCCAGTACTTC.

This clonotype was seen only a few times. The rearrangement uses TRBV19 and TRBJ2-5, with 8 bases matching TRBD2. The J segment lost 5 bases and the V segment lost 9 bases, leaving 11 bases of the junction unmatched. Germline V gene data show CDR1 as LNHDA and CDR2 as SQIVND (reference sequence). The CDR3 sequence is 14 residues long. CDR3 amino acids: CASREPGLGETQYF. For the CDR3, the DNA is TGTGCCAGCCGCGAGCCGGGACTAGGGGAGACCCAGTACTTC.

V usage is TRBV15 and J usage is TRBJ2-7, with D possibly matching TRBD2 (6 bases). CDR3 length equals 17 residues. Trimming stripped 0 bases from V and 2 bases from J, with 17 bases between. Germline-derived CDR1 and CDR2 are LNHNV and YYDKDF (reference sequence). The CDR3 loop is CATSRELSRDFPYEQYF. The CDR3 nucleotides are TGTGCCACCAGCAGAGAACTCTCCCGGGACTTCCCCTACGAGCAGTACTTC.

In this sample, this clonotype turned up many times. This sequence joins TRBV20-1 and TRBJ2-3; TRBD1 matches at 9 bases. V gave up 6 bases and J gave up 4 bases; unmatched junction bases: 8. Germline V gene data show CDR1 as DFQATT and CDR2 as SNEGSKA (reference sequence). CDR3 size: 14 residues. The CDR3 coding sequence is TGCAGTGCCCGGGGACAGGGTTGGGCAGATACGCAGTATTTT. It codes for CSARGQGWADTQYF.

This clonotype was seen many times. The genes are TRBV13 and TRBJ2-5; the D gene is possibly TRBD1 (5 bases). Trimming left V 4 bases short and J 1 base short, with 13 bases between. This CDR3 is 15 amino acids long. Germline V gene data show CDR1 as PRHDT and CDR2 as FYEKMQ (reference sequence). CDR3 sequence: CASSSPRQGQETQYF. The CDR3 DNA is TGTGCCAGCAGCTCCCCCCGGCAGGGCCAAGAGACCCAGTACTTC.

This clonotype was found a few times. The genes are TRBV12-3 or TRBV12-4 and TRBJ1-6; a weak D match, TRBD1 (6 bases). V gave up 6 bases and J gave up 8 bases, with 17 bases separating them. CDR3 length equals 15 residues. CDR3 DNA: TGTGCCAGCAGCCTCAGGGGCCGGTGGGATTCACCCCTCCACTTT. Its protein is CASSLRGRWDSPLHF.

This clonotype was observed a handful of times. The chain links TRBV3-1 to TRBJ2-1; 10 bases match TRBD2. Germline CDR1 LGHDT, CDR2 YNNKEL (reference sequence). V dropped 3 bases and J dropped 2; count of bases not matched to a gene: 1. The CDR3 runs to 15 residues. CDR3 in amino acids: CASSHSGRAYNEQFF. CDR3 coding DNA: TGTGCCAGCAGCCACAGCGGGAGGGCCTACAATGAGCAGTTCTTC.

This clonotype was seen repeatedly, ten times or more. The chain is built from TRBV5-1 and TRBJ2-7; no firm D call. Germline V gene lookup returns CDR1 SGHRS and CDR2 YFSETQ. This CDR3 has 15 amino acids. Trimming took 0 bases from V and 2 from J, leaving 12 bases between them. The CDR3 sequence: CASSLASAATYEQYF. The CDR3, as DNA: TGCGCCAGCAGCTTGGCCAGTGCAGCGACCTACGAGCAGTACTTC.

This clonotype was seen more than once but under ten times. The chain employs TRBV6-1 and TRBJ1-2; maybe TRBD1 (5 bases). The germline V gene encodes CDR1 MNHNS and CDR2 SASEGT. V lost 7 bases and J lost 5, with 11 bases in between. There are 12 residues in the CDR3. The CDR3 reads CASTTGGYGYTF. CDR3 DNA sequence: TGTGCCAGCACCACGGGGGGATATGGCTACACCTTC.

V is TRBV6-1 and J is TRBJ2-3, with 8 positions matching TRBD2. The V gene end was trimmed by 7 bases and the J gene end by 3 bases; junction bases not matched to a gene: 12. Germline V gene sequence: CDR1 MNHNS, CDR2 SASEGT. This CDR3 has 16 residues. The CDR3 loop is CASIGSGVILTDTQYF. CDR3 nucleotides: TGTGCCAGCATAGGTAGCGGGGTCATTCTGACAGATACGCAGTATTTT.

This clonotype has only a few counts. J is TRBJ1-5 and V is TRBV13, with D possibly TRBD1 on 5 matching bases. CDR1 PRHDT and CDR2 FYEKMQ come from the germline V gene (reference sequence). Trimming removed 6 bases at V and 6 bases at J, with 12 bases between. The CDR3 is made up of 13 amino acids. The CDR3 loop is CASSPGLVQPQHF. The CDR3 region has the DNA TGTGCCAGCAGTCCGGGACTCGTTCAGCCCCAGCATTTT.

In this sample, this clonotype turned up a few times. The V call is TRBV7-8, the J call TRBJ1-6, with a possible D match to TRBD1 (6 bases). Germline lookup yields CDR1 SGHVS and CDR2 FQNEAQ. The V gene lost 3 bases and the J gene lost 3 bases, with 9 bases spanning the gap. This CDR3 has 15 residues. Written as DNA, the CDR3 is TGTGCCAGCAGCTTTCACAGGGACTATAATTCACCCCTCCACTTT. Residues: CASSFHRDYNSPLHF.

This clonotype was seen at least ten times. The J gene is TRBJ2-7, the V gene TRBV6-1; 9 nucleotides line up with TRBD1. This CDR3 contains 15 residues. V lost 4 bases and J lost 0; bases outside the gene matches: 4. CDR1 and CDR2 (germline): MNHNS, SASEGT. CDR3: CASSVDRGTSYEQYF. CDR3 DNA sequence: TGTGCCAGCAGTGTTGACAGGGGGACCTCCTACGAGCAGTACTTC.

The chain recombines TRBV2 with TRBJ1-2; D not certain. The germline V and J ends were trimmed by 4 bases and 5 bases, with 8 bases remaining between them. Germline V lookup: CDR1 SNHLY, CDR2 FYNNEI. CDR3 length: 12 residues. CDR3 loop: CASSARSYGYTF. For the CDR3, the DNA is TGTGCCAGCAGTGCCCGTTCATATGGCTACACCTTC.